This T cell receptor beta chain was found in a study of cytotoxic CD8 clonotypes in ibrutinib-treated CLL. The protocol was immunoSEQ multiplex PCR, while the TCRdb copy is restricted to in-frame clones and leaves out a portion. Of approximately 350,000 clones detected, about 61% appear once; the ten largest clones hold about 5.9%. The CDR3 loop spans 12 amino acids. CDR1 is LNHNV and CDR2 is YYDKDF in the germline V gene (reference sequence). V was clipped by 0 bases and J by 5 bases, with 5 bases between them. The sample consisted of PBMCs, taken after 36 months of ibrutinib treatment. The chain joins TRBV15 to TRBJ2-7; a possible D gene is TRBD2 (5 bases). This clonotype was sampled from a human donor with chronic lymphocytic leukemia. The CDR3 DNA sequence: TGTGCCACCAGCAGAGACGGGGACGAGCAGTACTTC. Residues: CATSRDGDEQYF.